Listed below are T cell receptor beta chains from one sample, sequenced in a study of blood T cell repertoires in COVID-19. Using immunoSEQ multiplex PCR, the repertoire was profiled, and TCRdb retains in-frame clones only, with some absent. The table records about 480,000 clones, 75% to 90% of them present only once. The sample was peripheral blood. Every receptor here comes from a young man with COVID-19, enrolled during active disease. CDR3s include the opening cysteine and the closing phenylalanine or tryptophan. A D gene is named only where the DNA matches it firmly. Clone size is given for some rows only: seen once, a few or many times, or a class if the clone is expanded.

J: TRBJ1-1; D: -; size: -; V: TRBV19; CDR3: CASSIQGLHTEAFF; DNA: TGTGCCAGTAGTATTCAGGGGTTGCACACTGAAGCTTTCTTT
J: TRBJ1-1; D: -; size: few; V: TRBV24-1; CDR3: CATRKGENTEAFF; DNA: TGTGCCACAAGAAAGGGGGAGAACACTGAAGCTTTCTTT
J: TRBJ2-1; D: -; size: -; V: TRBV5-5; CDR3: CASSLGAGANEQFF; DNA: TGTGCCAGCAGCTTGGGAGCGGGCGCGAATGAGCAGTTCTTC
J: TRBJ2-5; D: TRBD2; size: -; V: TRBV2; CDR3: CASSAQTSGQETQYF; DNA: TGTGCCAGCAGCGCCCAAACTAGCGGCCAAGAGACCCAGTACTTC
J: TRBJ2-6; D: -; size: -; V: TRBV5-8; CDR3: CASSLIDFTGANVLTF; DNA: TGTGCCAGCAGCTTGATAGACTTTACTGGGGCCAACGTCCTGACTTTC
J: TRBJ2-1; D: TRBD1; size: -; V: TRBV13; CDR3: CASSLDPGGRNEQFF; DNA: TGTGCCAGCAGCTTAGATCCAGGGGGCAGAAATGAGCAGTTCTTC
J: TRBJ1-5; D: TRBD1; size: -; V: TRBV28; CDR3: CASSHRAYRGYRPQHF; DNA: TGTGCCAGCAGCCATCGGGCTTACAGGGGGTACCGGCCCCAGCATTTT
J: TRBJ2-2; D: -; size: -; V: TRBV7-2; CDR3: CASSLYVGELFF; DNA: TGTGCCAGCAGCTTATATGTGGGGGAGCTGTTTTTT
J: TRBJ2-2; D: TRBD1; size: -; V: TRBV12-3/TRBV12-4; CDR3: CASRTGVTGELFF; DNA: TGTGCCAGCAGGACAGGGGTTACCGGGGAGCTGTTTTTT
J: TRBJ1-5; D: TRBD1; size: -; V: TRBV5-6; CDR3: CASSFGTGRSSNQPQHF; DNA: TGTGCCAGCAGCTTCGGGACAGGACGGAGTAGCAATCAGCCCCAGCATTTT
J: TRBJ1-6; D: TRBD1; size: once; V: TRBV5-6; CDR3: CASSLVQGDNSPLHF; DNA: TGTGCCAGCAGCTTGGTACAGGGGGATAATTCACCCCTCCACTTT
J: TRBJ1-1; D: -; size: few; V: TRBV2; CDR3: CASSRWAGEAFF; DNA: TGTGCCAGCAGTCGGTGGGCCGGTGAAGCTTTCTTT
J: TRBJ2-7; D: -; size: -; V: TRBV10-3; CDR3: CAISGTPNYEQYF; DNA: TGTGCCATCAGTGGTACACCGAACTACGAGCAGTACTTC
J: TRBJ1-4; D: TRBD1; size: -; V: TRBV6-6; CDR3: CASRDSRSTNEKLFF; DNA: TGTGCCAGCCGGGACAGCCGCTCAACTAATGAAAAACTGTTTTTT
J: TRBJ2-1; D: TRBD2; size: -; V: TRBV24-1; CDR3: CATSGGASGRPVRNEQFF; DNA: TGTGCCACCAGCGGAGGAGCAAGCGGGAGACCCGTTAGGAATGAGCAGTTCTTC
J: TRBJ1-2; D: -; size: -; V: TRBV3-1/TRBV3-2; CDR3: CASSLREGGYTF; DNA: TGTGCCAGCAGCCTCAGGGAAGGTGGCTACACCTTC
J: TRBJ1-2; D: TRBD1; size: once; V: TRBV7-9; CDR3: CASSSGTVVNGYTF; DNA: TGTGCCAGCAGCTCTGGGACAGTCGTCAATGGCTACACCTTC
J: TRBJ2-2; D: TRBD2; size: -; V: TRBV7-3; CDR3: CASSPLGGDTGELFF; DNA: TGTGCCAGCAGCCCGCTGGGAGGGGACACCGGGGAGCTGTTTTTT
J: TRBJ1-2; D: -; size: once; V: TRBV10-3; CDR3: CAISDGEGANYGYTF; DNA: TGTGCCATCAGTGACGGGGAGGGAGCTAACTATGGCTACACCTTC
J: TRBJ2-1; D: -; size: -; V: TRBV5-6; CDR3: CASSWWGGRYNEQFF; DNA: TGTGCCAGCAGCTGGTGGGGGGGCAGGTACAATGAGCAGTTCTTC
J: TRBJ1-6; D: -; size: -; V: TRBV2; CDR3: CASSVPGGGSSYNSPLHF; DNA: TGTGCCAGCAGTGTCCCGGGGGGCGGAAGCTCCTATAATTCACCCCTCCACTTT
J: TRBJ2-1; D: -; size: -; V: TRBV5-6; CDR3: CASSLVPGYNEQFF; DNA: TGTGCCAGCAGCTTGGTGCCAGGCTACAATGAGCAGTTCTTC
J: TRBJ2-1; D: TRBD2; size: -; V: TRBV10-2; CDR3: CASSEWVAGHNNEQFF; DNA: TGCGCCAGCAGTGAGTGGGTAGCGGGACATAACAATGAGCAGTTCTTC
J: TRBJ2-7; D: -; size: -; V: TRBV6-5; CDR3: CASGAGLVYEQYF; DNA: TGTGCCAGCGGCGCGGGACTTGTCTACGAGCAGTACTTC
J: TRBJ1-5; D: -; size: -; V: TRBV27; CDR3: CASSATFGGQPQHF; DNA: TGTGCCAGCAGTGCAACCTTTGGCGGTCAGCCCCAGCATTTT
J: TRBJ2-7; D: TRBD2; size: -; V: TRBV6-1; CDR3: CASSETSGFYEQYF; DNA: TGTGCCAGCAGTGAAACTAGCGGGTTCTACGAGCAGTACTTC
J: TRBJ1-5; D: -; size: once; V: TRBV7-8; CDR3: CASSQLRSNQPQHF; DNA: TGTGCCAGCAGCCAACTGAGGAGCAATCAGCCCCAGCATTTT
J: TRBJ2-3; D: -; size: -; V: TRBV3-1/TRBV3-2; CDR3: CASSPGTDTQYF; DNA: TGTGCCAGCAGCCCAGGCACAGATACGCAGTATTTT
J: TRBJ2-2; D: -; size: -; V: TRBV4-1; CDR3: CASSKEGSGSGELFF; DNA: TGCGCCAGCAGCAAGGAGGGAAGTGGCTCCGGGGAGCTGTTTTTT
J: TRBJ2-3; D: TRBD1; size: -; V: TRBV19; CDR3: CASSRQGYTDTQYF; DNA: TGTGCCAGTAGTAGACAGGGTTATACAGATACGCAGTATTTT
J: TRBJ1-5; D: -; size: -; V: TRBV2; CDR3: CASREGLTPNQPQHF; DNA: TGTGCCAGCAGGGAAGGACTGACTCCTAATCAGCCCCAGCATTTT
J: TRBJ2-5; D: TRBD1; size: once; V: TRBV7-3; CDR3: CASSLQTGDGETQYF; DNA: TGTGCCAGCAGCCTCCAGACAGGGGACGGGGAGACCCAGTACTTC
J: TRBJ2-7; D: -; size: -; V: TRBV14; CDR3: CASSQVALVSEQYF; DNA: TGTGCCAGCAGCCAAGTGGCCCTAGTTTCCGAGCAGTACTTC
J: TRBJ2-1; D: -; size: -; V: TRBV27; CDR3: CASSLLSDSSYNEQFF; DNA: TGTGCCAGCAGTTTACTCTCCGACAGTTCCTACAATGAGCAGTTCTTC
J: TRBJ2-7; D: -; size: -; V: TRBV7-2; CDR3: CASSPSGALSYEQYF; DNA: TGTGCCAGCAGTCCATCAGGGGCACTCTCCTACGAGCAGTACTTC
J: TRBJ1-1; D: -; size: once; V: TRBV9; CDR3: CASSVFPGMGPPEAFF; DNA: TGTGCCAGCAGCGTATTTCCCGGGATGGGCCCCCCTGAAGCTTTCTTT
J: TRBJ1-5; D: TRBD1; size: few; V: TRBV19; CDR3: CASRDRGNQPQHF; DNA: TGTGCCAGCCGGGACAGGGGCAATCAGCCCCAGCATTTT
J: TRBJ1-4; D: -; size: once; V: TRBV7-9; CDR3: CASDHRNRIGEKLFF; DNA: TGTGCCAGCGACCATCGTAACAGGATTGGGGAAAAACTGTTTTTT
J: TRBJ2-7; D: TRBD2; size: once; V: TRBV7-4; CDR3: CASSPFTGEGTYEQYF; DNA: TGTGCCAGCAGCCCCTTCACCGGGGAGGGGACCTACGAGCAGTACTTC
J: TRBJ2-7; D: TRBD1; size: -; V: TRBV5-1; CDR3: CASRQTGGPYEQYF; DNA: TGCGCCAGCAGGCAGACAGGGGGCCCCTACGAGCAGTACTTC
J: TRBJ1-4; D: -; size: once; V: TRBV4-1; CDR3: CASSQGGGANEKLFF; DNA: TGCGCCAGCAGCCAAGGGGGGGGAGCTAATGAAAAACTGTTTTTT